A selection of T cell receptor beta chains follows, all from one sample in a study of T cells in Graves' hyperthyroidism and ophthalmopathy. TCRdb reprocessed the multiplex PCR reads via MiXCR and lists one record per CDR3 protein. The sample consists of about 350,000 distinct CDR3 sequences, around 13% of them appearing once. Material for sequencing was blood. All receptors come from a woman in her thirties with Graves' hyperthyroidism. Each CDR3 is given without its conserved first and last residue. A D gene is named only where the DNA matches it firmly.

>-|TRBJ2-1|TRBV29-1
SPAVKNEQF
>TRBD2|TRBJ2-1|TRBV20-1
SALIPKGLNNEQF
>TRBD1|TRBJ2-1|TRBV27
ASSFGQGLEQF
>TRBD1|TRBJ1-2|TRBV29-1
SVGDRVIYGYT
>-|TRBJ2-5|TRBV5-6
ASSHTGNDETQY
>TRBD1|TRBJ1-6|TRBV20-1
SAMDRGNSPLH
>TRBD2|TRBJ2-7|TRBV20-1
SARDRLADRYEQY
>-|TRBJ1-2|TRBV28
ASTSGVKNYGYT
>TRBD2|TRBJ2-4|TRBV13
ASTDTGTSGRGNIQY
>TRBD2|TRBJ2-5|TRBV5-4
ASSLPGLEGETQY
>-|TRBJ1-2|TRBV7-9
ASSLAGAINYGYT
>TRBD2|TRBJ2-1|TRBV11-3
ASSFLAGGIDEQF
>TRBD2|TRBJ2-1|TRBV19
ATRSASGSSEQF
>TRBD2|TRBJ2-7|TRBV7-2
ASSDWTSGRSEQY
>TRBD2|TRBJ2-3|TRBV5-1
ASSLTSGRKLADTQY
>TRBD2|TRBJ2-1|TRBV9
ASSRTSGRVYNEQF
>-|TRBJ2-7|TRBV12-3/TRBV12-4
ASSSRGVGPYEQY
>TRBD2|TRBJ2-3|TRBV10-3
AIKAGVGTQY
>-|TRBJ2-5|TRBV30
AWSDMPEETQY
>-|TRBJ2-7|TRBV2
ASGQQGSEQY
>-|TRBJ1-5|TRBV4-2
ASAIRQADNQPQH
>-|TRBJ1-1|TRBV29-1
SVNPREYTEAF
>-|TRBJ2-7|TRBV5-4
ASSLNGGATYEQY
>-|TRBJ1-2|TRBV2
ASSESGRAEGYT
>-|TRBJ2-5|TRBV19
ASSKDPPKGPQY
>TRBD1|TRBJ1-3|TRBV30
AWSVRQGGGNTIY
>TRBD2|TRBJ2-1|TRBV19
ATGGTDWLDNEQF
>-|TRBJ1-5|TRBV4-2
ASSQTRGLVQPQH
>-|TRBJ1-1|TRBV4-1
ASSLGIGLSTEAF
>TRBD2|TRBJ2-1|TRBV30
AWSASGGGEQF
>-|TRBJ1-4|TRBV7-4
ASSRQILTDNEKLF
>-|TRBJ2-5|TRBV30
AWSAGETQY
>TRBD2|TRBJ2-7|TRBV9
ASSVSPGGEDEQY
>TRBD1|TRBJ2-3|TRBV19
ASTGTGGVFSGDTQY
>TRBD2|TRBJ2-1|TRBV14
ASSQATGRSGTAYNEQF
>TRBD2|TRBJ2-5|TRBV12-3/TRBV12-4
ASSFLGLASQETQY
>-|TRBJ2-7|TRBV28
ASSGAGTYSYEQY
>TRBD1|TRBJ2-1|TRBV10-3
ATDEDRGRNEQF
>TRBD1|TRBJ1-1|TRBV5-6
ASSAGQPLPTEAF
>TRBD1|TRBJ2-5|TRBV24-1
ATSDHGQGQETQY
>-|TRBJ2-4|TRBV12-3/TRBV12-4
ATRAQVGNIQY
>TRBD2|TRBJ2-1|TRBV5-1
ASSLGLAGSYNEQF
>-|TRBJ2-2|TRBV6-1
ASRDTGELF
>-|TRBJ2-1|TRBV19
ASSMEGRTYNEQF
>TRBD2|TRBJ2-2|TRBV28
ASNITPGLAGTGELF
>-|TRBJ1-2|TRBV12-3/TRBV12-4
ASSWDGPTNYGYT
>-|TRBJ1-4|TRBV7-9
ASRLGSQGPEKLF
>-|TRBJ1-4|TRBV7-9
ASSFPLLTGQEKLF
>TRBD2|TRBJ2-7|TRBV20-1
SASQREGLEQY
>-|TRBJ1-1|TRBV7-8
ASSLIGQGSRTEAF